These 14 T cell receptor beta chains came from one sample sequenced in a study of T cell clonotyping in hematopoietic cell transplantation. Method: immunoSEQ multiplex PCR; TCRdb's copy keeps in-frame clones and lacks some. The repertoire has approximately 5,800 clones, around three quarters of them found once; the top ten carry about an eighth. The sequencing used peripheral blood mononuclear cells, collected 30 days after allogeneic stem cell transplant. These receptors all stem from a male patient between 60 and 69 years old who had an allogeneic stem cell transplant from an unrelated donor, so the T cells may come from the graft donor. Some clones in this sample may be carry-over from other donors' samples.

The chain employs TRBV10-2 and TRBJ2-1; 7 bases line up with TRBD1. This CDR3 is built from 14 residues. Germline lookup yields CDR1 WSHSY and CDR2 SAAADI. J gave up 4 bases and V 6 bases, and 6 bases lay outside the gene matches. The CDR3 is CASRGTESYNEQFF. The CDR3 bases are TGCGCCAGCAGGGGGACAGAATCTTACAATGAGCAGTTCTTC.

The genes are TRBV25-1 and TRBJ2-4; a weak D match, TRBD1 (5 bases). Germline CDR1 reads MGHDK; CDR2 reads SYGVNS. The CDR3 length is 15 residues. V was pared by 3 bases and J by 1 base, with 10 bases between. The CDR3 here is CASSEFRAAKNIQYF. Written as DNA, the CDR3 is TGTGCCAGCAGTGAGTTCAGGGCTGCCAAAAACATTCAGTACTTC.

The chain combines TRBV6-5 with TRBJ1-6, with D possibly matching TRBD1 (5 bases). V lost 10 bases and J 0 bases, leaving 10 bases between the germline ends. The CDR3 extends over 14 amino acids. Germline loops: CDR1 MNHEY, CDR2 SVGAGI. The CDR3 region is CATQGRSYNSPLHF. The CDR3, as DNA: TGTGCCACTCAGGGCCGCTCCTATAATTCACCCCTCCACTTT.

The chain uses TRBV29-1 and TRBJ2-5; D gene uncertain. V was shortened by 6 bases and J by 3 bases, with 11 bases between the two germline ends. Looked up from germline, CDR1 is SQVTM and CDR2 is ANQGSEA. The CDR3 loop spans 12 amino acids. The CDR3, as DNA: TGCAGCGTGGATTGGATTAAAGAGACCCAGTACTTC. It specifies CSVDWIKETQYF.

V and J are TRBV7-9 and TRBJ2-7; tentatively, D is TRBD1 (6 bases). The V and J ends lost 3 bases and 5 bases respectively, with 14 bases between them. Germline values: CDR1 SEHNR, CDR2 FQNEAQ (reference sequence). The CDR3 spans 14 residues. The CDR3 DNA reads TGTGCCAGCAGCTTTTCGGACAGAAACCACGAGCAGTACTTC. Protein sequence: CASSFSDRNHEQYF.

This clone appeared a few times. The chain links TRBV11-2 to TRBJ2-2; D unclear. Trimming took 4 bases from V and 5 from J, leaving 8 bases between them. The length of the CDR3 is 13 residues. From germline, CDR1 is SGHAT and CDR2 FQNNGV. The CDR3 DNA is TGTGCCAGCAGCTCCGGTTATACCGGGGAGCTGTTTTTT. This encodes CASSSGYTGELFF.

The gene calls are TRBV4-1 and TRBJ2-1; no definite D call. Trimming removed 5 bases from V and 3 bases from J, with 5 bases in between. Germline loops: CDR1 MGHRA, CDR2 YSYEKL. CDR3 length equals 12 residues. The CDR3 here is CASSVNYNEQFF. The DNA of the CDR3 is TGCGCCAGCAGCGTAAACTACAATGAGCAGTTCTTC.

This clone was seen more than once but under ten times. The rearrangement links TRBV9 to TRBJ1-4; 8 bases align to TRBD1. Germline CDR1 SGDLS, CDR2 YYNGEE. V trimming: 4 bases; J trimming: 4 bases; junction bases outside the gene matches: 3. This CDR3 has 14 amino acids. The CDR3 loop reads CASSPTGDNEKLFF. For the CDR3, the DNA is TGTGCCAGCAGCCCGACAGGGGATAATGAAAAACTGTTTTTT.

Only a few counts were recorded for this clone. J is TRBJ2-7 and V is TRBV7-9; 9 nucleotides match TRBD1. Trimming took 4 bases from V and 2 from J; bases not matched to a gene: 6. Germline V lookup: CDR1 SEHNR, CDR2 FQNEAQ (reference sequence). The CDR3 extends over 15 amino acids. In DNA, the CDR3 is TGTGCCAGCAGCTCCCCCGGGACAGGGACCTACGAGCAGTACTTC. It encodes CASSSPGTGTYEQYF.

V and J are TRBV7-6 and TRBJ2-7; D possibly corresponds to TRBD2 (6 bases). The CDR3 covers 15 residues. V shed 3 bases and J shed 2 bases, with 14 bases lying between them. Germline-derived CDR1 and CDR2 are SGHVS and FNYEAQ. The CDR3 here is CASSFEDGSPYEQYF. In DNA form, the CDR3 reads TGTGCCAGCAGCTTCGAAGACGGGAGCCCCTACGAGCAGTACTTC. Complete variable domain (other parts from reference TRBV7-6 and TRBJ2-7): GAGVSQSPRYKVTKRGQDVALRCDPISGHVSLYWYRQALGQGPEFLTYFNYEAQQDKSGLPNDRFSAERPEGSISTLTIQRTEQRDSAMYRCASSFEDGSPYEQYFGPGTRLTVT.

To note about this clone: Because the CDR3's place on the DNA is in doubt, the DNA is left out and the CDR3 is given as listed by TCRdb. The gene calls are TRBV19 and TRBJ2-2; the table's D call of TRBD2 was not tested on the DNA. The CDR3 comprises 14 residues, both ends counted. In germline, CDR1 is LNHDA, CDR2 SQIVND (reference sequence). The chain's CDR3 is CASSIFWSTGELFF.

The chain carries TRBV7-2 and TRBJ2-7; unclear D gene. Trimming left V 5 bases short and J 3 bases short, with 11 bases between. The CDR3 sequence is 13 residues long. The germline V gene encodes CDR1 SGHTA and CDR2 FQGNSA. The CDR3 sequence: CASSAAVLYEQYF. CDR3 nucleotides: TGTGCCAGCAGCGCGGCAGTCCTCTACGAGCAGTACTTC. Supplemented by reference TRBV7-2 and TRBJ2-7, the full variable domain reads GAGVSQSPSNKVTEKGKDVELRCDPISGHTALYWYRQSLGQGLEFLIYFQGNSAPDKSGLPSDRFSAERTGGSVSTLTIQRTQQEDSAVYLCASSAAVLYEQYFGPGTRLTVT.

The V gene is TRBV11-1, the J gene TRBJ2-6; D is perhaps TRBD1 (6 bases). V was shortened by 8 bases and J by 4 bases, with 24 bases between the two germline ends. The V gene's germline CDR1 is SGHAT and CDR2 FQDESV (reference sequence). There are 18 residues in the CDR3. CDR3 nucleotide sequence: TGTGCCAGCTCACTTTTTATGGGGGCTCGCGCAGGGGCCAACGTCCTGACTTTC. It yields the protein CASSLFMGARAGANVLTF.

The V call is TRBV29-1, the J call TRBJ2-7; no clear D gene. CDR3 length: 11 residues. Deletions cut 4 bases from V and 4 bases from J, with 8 bases between. CDR1 and CDR2 from the germline V gene are SQVTM and ANQGSEA. CDR3 bases: TGCAGCGTTGGGTTTGTGTACGAGCAGTACTTC. It yields the protein CSVGFVYEQYF.